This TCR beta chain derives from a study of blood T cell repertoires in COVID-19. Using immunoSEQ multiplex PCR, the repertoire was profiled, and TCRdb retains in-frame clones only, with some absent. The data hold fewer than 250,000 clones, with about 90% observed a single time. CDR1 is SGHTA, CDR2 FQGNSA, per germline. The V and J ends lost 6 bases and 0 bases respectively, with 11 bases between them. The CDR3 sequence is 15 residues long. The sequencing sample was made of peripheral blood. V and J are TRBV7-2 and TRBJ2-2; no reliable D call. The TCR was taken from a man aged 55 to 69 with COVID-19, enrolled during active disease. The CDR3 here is CASSPSIANTGELFF. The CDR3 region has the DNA TGTGCCAGCAGTCCAAGTATAGCGAACACCGGGGAGCTGTTTTTT.